Presented here are 15 T cell receptor beta chains from one specimen sequenced in a study of cytomegalovirus exposure and HLA in healthy donors. PCR used 60 Vbeta primers and 13 Jbeta primers. The data were produced by immunoSEQ multiplex PCR, yet TCRdb's version contains in-frame clones alone and is incomplete. Here the sample spans a few hundred thousand clones, around 83% being singletons. Material for sequencing was PBMCs. The receptors come from a girl aged 10-17 years in good health and CMV-seronegative.

This clone was found once. This chain connects TRBV29-1 to TRBJ1-1; TRBD1 is a possible D gene (6 bases). This CDR3 contains 14 residues. Germline V gives CDR1 SQVTM, CDR2 ANQGSEA. V dropped 6 bases and J dropped 1 base, with 15 bases sitting between them. CDR3 coding DNA: TGCAGCGTCACGCCGCGGGGGCGGAACACTGAAGCTTTCTTT. Its translation is CSVTPRGRNTEAFF.

CDR3 sequence (DNA): TGTGCCAGCAGCCCGAGCCCCACAGGGGCCAATGAGCAGTTCTTC. Its translation is CASSPSPTGANEQFF. The chain couples TRBV4-2 to TRBJ2-1, with 7 bases that match TRBD1. The germline V gene encodes CDR1 LGHNA and CDR2 YNFKEQ. The junction had 9 bases not matched to a gene; V was cut back by 4 bases and J by 6 bases. CDR3 size: 15 residues.

CDR3 sequence (DNA): TGTGCCATCAGTGATCGAGGGAGGGCCAGTCCTACAGATACGCAGTATTTT. Residues: CAISDRGRASPTDTQYF. The chain carries TRBV10-3 and TRBJ2-3, with TRBD2 matching over 7 bases. Germline V CDR1 and CDR2: ENHRY, SYGVKD. There are 17 residues in the CDR3. The V gene end was trimmed by 3 bases and the J gene end by 3 bases; junction bases not matched to a gene: 12.

The rearrangement joins TRBV4-3 to TRBJ1-1; possible D gene TRBD1, 6 bases. CDR1 and CDR2 (germline): LGHNA, YSLEER. V lost 0 bases, J lost 0 bases, and 8 bases lay in between. This CDR3 has 15 amino acids. The CDR3 protein is CASSQEDRLNTEAFF. The CDR3, as DNA: TGCGCCAGCAGCCAAGAAGACAGGTTGAACACTGAAGCTTTCTTT.

This clone was seen a single time. The chain is built from TRBV28 and TRBJ2-5; D perhaps matches TRBD2 (6 bases). Germline-derived CDR1 and CDR2 are MDHEN and SYDVKM. The length of the CDR3 is 17 residues. Trimming stripped 6 bases from V and 5 bases from J, with 25 bases between. This CDR3 reads CASSSTGPTFGGETQYF. The CDR3 nucleotides read TGTGCCAGCAGCTCCACTGGACCCACCTTCGGGGGTGAGACCCAGTACTTC.

The chain carries TRBV7-2 and TRBJ1-2; D is unresolved. V was shortened by 5 bases and J by 2 bases, with 15 bases between the two germline ends. This CDR3 spans 15 amino acids. In germline, CDR1 is SGHTA, CDR2 FQGNSA. The CDR3 sequence: CASSPDPGFNYGYTF. CDR3 in DNA: TGTGCCAGCAGCCCAGACCCGGGATTCAACTATGGCTACACCTTC.

This clone was seen a single time. The CDR3 sequence is CASGNYAGGNEQFF. Here the CDR3 DNA reads TGTGCCAGTGGGAACTACGCTGGGGGGAATGAGCAGTTCTTC. The chain uses TRBV27 and TRBJ2-1; D possibly corresponds to TRBD2 (6 bases). The ends were cut back, 9 bases at V and 7 bases at J, with 19 bases in the middle. The V gene's germline CDR1 is MNHEY and CDR2 SMNVEV (reference sequence). This CDR3 is built from 14 residues.

The V gene is TRBV28, the J gene TRBJ1-1, with 7 nucleotides matching TRBD1. In germline, CDR1 is MDHEN, CDR2 SYDVKM. Trimming removed 5 bases from V and 4 bases from J; junction bases left unmatched: 4. The CDR3 is 13 residues long. CDR3 DNA sequence: TGTGCCAGCAGTGACAGGGTAGGCACTGAAGCTTTCTTT. Translating it yields CASSDRVGTEAFF.

This chain uses TRBV2 with TRBJ2-3, with 7 bases lining up with TRBD1. The CDR3 sequence is 14 residues long. Germline V CDR1 and CDR2: SNHLY, FYNNEI. This chain's CDR3 is CALGTEPSTDTQYF. The CDR3 bases are TGTGCACTCGGGACAGAGCCTAGCACAGATACGCAGTATTTT.

This rearrangement joins TRBV7-3 to TRBJ2-5; 9 bases are shared with TRBD1. The CDR3 is made up of 13 amino acids. The germline V gene has CDR1 SGHTA and CDR2 FQGTGA. V dropped 4 bases and J dropped 7; count of bases not matched to a gene: 4. The CDR3 is CASSSQGAGTQYF. As DNA, the CDR3 is TGTGCCAGCAGCTCACAGGGGGCGGGGACCCAGTACTTC.

The chain recombines TRBV7-2 with TRBJ2-1; 10 bases match TRBD2. Germline V gene lookup returns CDR1 SGHTA and CDR2 FQGNSA. V trimming: 5 bases; J trimming: 6 bases; junction bases outside the gene matches: 13. The CDR3 consists of 17 residues. CDR3 bases: TGTGCCAGCAGCCCACTGGGGGATAGCGGGAGGAGCAATGAGCAGTTCTTC. Residues: CASSPLGDSGRSNEQFF. The full variable domain, in which reference TRBV7-2 and TRBJ2-1 provide the parts outside the CDR3, is GAGVSQSPSNKVTEKGKDVELRCDPISGHTALYWYRQSLGQGLEFLIYFQGNSAPDKSGLPSDRFSAERTGGSVSTLTIQRTQQEDSAVYLCASSPLGDSGRSNEQFFGPGTRLTVL.

V is TRBV6-5 and J is TRBJ1-6; no reliable D call. The germline V gene has CDR1 MNHEY and CDR2 SVGAGI. V lost 5 bases and J 8 bases, leaving 10 bases between the germline ends. The CDR3 contains 13 residues. The CDR3 sequence: CASSPEGDSPLHF. The CDR3 DNA reads TGTGCCAGCAGTCCAGAGGGAGATTCACCCCTCCACTTT.

The genes are TRBV14 and TRBJ1-2, with 8 bases that match TRBD1. Germline V lookup: CDR1 SGHDN, CDR2 FVKESK. The trim removed 1 base at V and 4 bases at J, leaving 5 bases unmatched. This CDR3 spans 15 amino acids. This chain's CDR3 is CASSQGWGQVYGYTF. In DNA, the CDR3 is TGTGCCAGCAGCCAAGGATGGGGACAGGTCTATGGCTACACCTTC.

This chain's CDR3 is CASSLGQRETQYF. The CDR3 nucleotides read TGCGCCAGCAGCTTGGGCCAGCGGGAGACCCAGTACTTC. V gene TRBV5-1 combines with J gene TRBJ2-5, with a tentative D call TRBD2 (5 bases). Trimming took 0 bases from V and 5 from J, leaving 8 bases between them. From germline, CDR1 is SGHRS and CDR2 YFSETQ. This CDR3 is built from 13 residues.

CDR3 residues: CASRSPADSTYEQYF. In DNA form, the CDR3 reads TGTGCAAGTCGCTCCCCGGCCGACTCGACCTACGAGCAGTACTTC. The V and J genes are TRBV12-2 and TRBJ2-7; TRBD2, as called in the table, went unchecked against the DNA. TRBV12-2 is shown as a pseudogene. The CDR3 spans 15 residues.